The TCR beta chain under discussion was sequenced for a study of blood T cell repertoires in COVID-19 (TCRdb year 2020). Regarding the complete study: Samples from collaborators originated in the United States, Italy and Spain and spanned both the acute and convalescent phases of COVID-19. The material from the prospective study consisted of cDNA or gDNA derived from T cells, B-cell-depleted T cells, or PBMCs. The dataset comprised deeply sampled blood TCRbeta repertoires from subjects exposed to, actively infected with, or recovered from COVID-19. A freely available public database, intended as a resource for researchers studying the immune response to SARS-CoV-2, is where the repertoires were released. Samples came from the ongoing ImmuneRACE study (first 160 participants) plus 1,254 subjects from 6 global collaborators. A de-identified subject ID, COVID-19 status, age in years and sex were almost always included in the sample metadata. Where available, HLA class I and class II types were obtained from metadata supplied by the sample provider rather than from assay-based typing. The paper as a whole reports these results and caveats: Clinical and demographic metadata were provided uncurated, with the amount varying by source and participant.

Turning to this clone: Its antigen specificity is not known. One base away there is no much larger clone; base qualities are not given.

In the prospective study, participants were about 18 to 89 years old, resided in under 30 geographic areas of the United States, and were enrolled through a virtual design. In the prospective study, participants were assigned to cohorts based on the clinical history participants reported in a screening survey and a study questionnaire. Mobile phlebotomists in the prospective study collected whole blood, serum and a nasopharyngeal or oropharyngeal swab from every participant. Prospective study participants could optionally give additional blood draws and questionnaires over an approximately two-month period. Blood samples from the prospective study were shipped frozen or at room temperature prior to DNA extraction. V and J lose 2 bases and 7 bases, and a span of 27 bases separates them. The CDR3 contains 19 residues, cysteine and phenylalanine counted. The only DNA kept is the CDR3, 57 bases in frame from the first base. CDR1 is given as SGHTA and CDR2 as FQGTGA, both from the germline V gene.

The immunoSEQ Assay, a bias-controlled multiplex PCR, was used to amplify TCRbeta CDR3 regions from genomic DNA. From the authors' description of their analysis: The number of nucleated cells in each sample was estimated from the amplification of reference gene primers within the assay. To quantify the absolute abundance of each unique TCRbeta CDR3 rearrangement, sequence reads were collapsed and filtered. For each sample, productive Simpson clonality was calculated as the square root of Simpson's diversity index across productive rearrangements. In TCRdb, the immuneACCESS table is reduced to in-frame sequences with V and J assigned. These tables do not hold every clone; where another copy was compared, an unresolved V gene accounts for under half, and the others remain unexplained. Clone size and V and J calls were adopted from that table, with D and trimming inferred from the DNA. The sample table holds 270,000 or so clones, of which approximately 90% were seen once. Clones ranked in the top ten supply over 4% of the sample.

Source material: PBMCs or T cells enriched from blood (not recorded which). The receptor was derived from a woman aged 25 to 39 with acute COVID-19. The chain couples TRBV7-3 to TRBJ2-1, with TRBD2 as a weak D call on 6 bases. The CDR3: CASSLYGAGPLGGGNEQFF. In nucleotide form, the sequence is TGTGCCAGCAGCTTATATGGAGCTGGGCCCCTGGGAGGTGGGAATGAGCAGTTCTTC. Here the CDR3 is joined to the reference TRBV7-3 and TRBJ2-1 genes, and the full variable domain is: GAGVSQTPSNKVTEKGKYVELRCDPISGHTALYWYRQSLGQGPEFLIYFQGTGAADDSGLPNDRFFAVRPEGSVSTLKIQRTERGDSAVYLCASSLYGAGPLGGGNEQFFGPGTRLTVL.